This entry features one TCR beta chain sequence. Only in-frame clones appear in the TCRdb table, and some are missing; sequencing was by immunoSEQ multiplex PCR. In the table there are more than 150,000 clones, over 75% of which are singletons. This entry is derived from a study of blood T cell repertoires in COVID-19. CDR1 is SNHLY, CDR2 FYNNEI, per germline. V lost 2 bases and J 3 bases, leaving 11 bases between the germline ends. CDR3 size: 15 residues. The receptor was derived from a woman over 75 with active or convalescent COVID-19. The sequenced sample was peripheral blood. The chain couples TRBV2 to TRBJ1-5; maybe TRBD1 (6 bases). The CDR3 here is CASSERTATNQPQHF. The CDR3 DNA reads TGTGCCAGCAGTGAAAGGACAGCTACCAATCAGCCCCAGCATTTT.